What follows are 17 T cell receptor beta chains derived from one specimen sequenced in a study of follicular helper T cells after annual influenza vaccination. The sample's time point: 2013-2014 season, 7 days after vaccination. The table came from immunoSEQ multiplex PCR; TCRdb's copy has only in-frame clones and leaves some out. Counted here are roughly 9,200 clones, about 86% occurring once; the ten biggest clones make up over 0.5%. This material consisted of CXCR5- memory CD4+ T cells sorted from blood, taken 7 days after influenza vaccination. These receptors were collected from an adult who received the influenza vaccine.

This clone was picked up a small number of times. The J gene is TRBJ2-7, the V gene TRBV7-6, with 7 bases lining up with TRBD2. The CDR3 sequence is 15 residues long. The V segment lost 1 base and the J segment 4 bases; nucleotides outside the gene matches: 7. Germline V lookup: CDR1 SGHVS, CDR2 FNYEAQ. In DNA, the CDR3 is TGTGCCAGCAGCTTAGGATTGGGGAGGGCTTACGAGCAGTACTTC. It yields the protein CASSLGLGRAYEQYF.

The chain couples TRBV28 to TRBJ1-5; TRBD1 matches at 9 bases. The CDR3 has 19 amino acids. Germline loops: CDR1 MDHEN, CDR2 SYDVKM. The trim removed 6 bases at V and 3 bases at J, leaving 18 bases unmatched. This chain's CDR3 is CASRYGLRQGVGNNQPQHF. CDR3 bases: TGTGCCAGCAGGTACGGCCTAAGACAGGGGGTCGGGAACAATCAGCCCCAGCATTTT.

The CDR3 bases are TGTGCCAGCTCACCACCGTCACTAGCGGGAGCCGTTCAAGAGACCCAGTACTTC. Amino acid sequence: CASSPPSLAGAVQETQYF. V gene TRBV18 combines with J gene TRBJ2-5; the match to TRBD2 covers 11 bases. There are 18 residues in the CDR3. Germline V CDR1 and CDR2: KGHSH, LQKENI. The V gene end was trimmed by 0 bases and the J gene end by 2 bases; junction bases not matched to a gene: 8. The whole variable domain, filled in from reference TRBV18 and TRBJ2-5, reads NAGVMQNPRHLVRRRGQEARLRCSPMKGHSHVYWYRQLPEEGLKFMVYLQKENIIDESGMPKERFSAEFPKEGPSILRIQQVVRGDSAAYFCASSPPSLAGAVQETQYFGPGTRLLVL.

This clone was picked up a small number of times. This rearrangement joins TRBV4-2 to TRBJ1-6, with a tentative D call TRBD1 (6 bases). Germline V gene sequence: CDR1 LGHNA, CDR2 YNFKEQ. The CDR3 is 18 residues long. V lost 0 bases and J 8 bases, leaving 20 bases between the germline ends. Written as DNA, the CDR3 is TGTGCCAGCAGCCAAGATTGGGCAGGGGCCCTCGGGGATTCACCCCTCCACTTT. It codes for CASSQDWAGALGDSPLHF.

About this clone: A read error may account for a junction end that differs from germline. The V call is TRBV28, the J call TRBJ2-5; D gene ambiguous. CDR3 length: 13 residues. The germline V gene encodes CDR1 MDHEN and CDR2 SYDVKM. The chain's CDR3 is CASSFLRQGTQYF. In DNA, the CDR3 is TGTGCCAGCAGTTTCCTCCGTCAAGGGACCCAGTACTTC.

As concerns this clone: The junction shows a germline mismatch at one end, possibly a read error. V usage is TRBV2 and J usage is TRBJ2-7; 8 positions agree with TRBD1. CDR3 length: 15 residues. The V gene's germline CDR1 is SNHLY and CDR2 FYNNEI. The CDR3 is CARGGGQGVSYEQYF. DNA of the CDR3: TGCGCGAGAGGGGGAGGACAGGGAGTTTCCTACGAGCAGTACTTC.

The chain uses TRBV4-2 and TRBJ1-2, with D maybe TRBD1 (6 bases). Germline V gene data show CDR1 as LGHNA and CDR2 as YNFKEQ. V was cut by 0 bases and J by 0 bases, with 20 bases left in between. The CDR3 sequence is 19 residues long. The CDR3 DNA is TGTGCCAGCAGCCAAGACACAGGGAACCCACCAATGTCTAACTATGGCTACACCTTC. Amino acids: CASSQDTGNPPMSNYGYTF.

The chain links TRBV28 to TRBJ1-1, with D possibly being TRBD1 (5 bases). Germline CDR1 MDHEN, CDR2 SYDVKM. CDR3 length: 17 amino acids. V lost 6 bases, J lost 1 base, and 21 bases lay in between. The CDR3 nucleotides read TGTGCCAGCAGCCGTGATAGGTGGGGGATGGAGAACACTGAAGCTTTCTTT. Protein product: CASSRDRWGMENTEAFF.

The gene calls are TRBV18 and TRBJ2-2; 10 bases are a match to TRBD2. Germline V CDR1 and CDR2: KGHSH, LQKENI. CDR3 length: 16 residues. Germline trimming cut 0 bases from V and 6 bases from J; bases unmatched to any gene: 4. This CDR3 reads CASSPPGTSDPGELFF. CDR3 DNA sequence: TGTGCCAGCTCACCACCTGGGACTAGCGACCCCGGGGAGCTGTTTTTT.

This rearrangement joins TRBV19 to TRBJ2-2; D possibly corresponds to TRBD2 (6 bases). CDR1 is LNHDA, CDR2 SQIVND, per germline (reference sequence). The CDR3 runs 15 residues. Trimming pared 5 bases from V and 2 bases from J, leaving 12 bases between. In DNA form, the CDR3 reads TGTGCCAGTAGTCGCACCGGGAGAAACACCGGGGAGCTGTTTTTT. This sequence encodes CASSRTGRNTGELFF.

The rearrangement uses TRBV6-1 and TRBJ2-7; D possibly corresponds to TRBD2 (6 bases). Trimming left V 6 bases short and J 5 bases short, with 17 bases between. The CDR3 runs 14 residues. The germline CDR1 and CDR2 sequences are MNHNS and SASEGT. The CDR3, as DNA: TGTGCCAGCAGCTCCGGGGAGGACATGGACGAGCAGTACTTC. Translated, it gives CASSSGEDMDEQYF.

The chain has TRBV5-1 and TRBJ1-1, with D maybe TRBD1 (5 bases). Germline lookup yields CDR1 SGHRS and CDR2 YFSETQ. This CDR3 region has 14 residues. Between the trimmed V and J ends, which lost 4 bases and 7 bases, there was a span of 17 bases. Written as DNA, the CDR3 is TGCGCCAGCAGCACCATGACGGGGGAGGGTGAAGCTTTCTTT. Protein: CASSTMTGEGEAFF.

This chain connects TRBV19 to TRBJ1-5; possible D gene TRBD1, 6 bases. The CDR3 extends over 17 amino acids. Trimming pared 7 bases from V and 6 bases from J, leaving 25 bases between. The germline gives CDR1 LNHDA, CDR2 SQIVND (reference sequence). CDR3 residues: CASTSRGEGGFGQPQHF. The CDR3, as DNA: TGTGCCAGTACCTCTAGAGGCGAGGGGGGGTTTGGTCAGCCCCAGCATTTT.

CDR3 sequence: CASSLGPLEGQAYGYTF. In DNA form, the CDR3 reads TGTGCCAGCAGCTTAGGGCCTCTGGAAGGACAGGCCTATGGCTACACCTTC. The rearrangement links TRBV7-2 to TRBJ1-2; 7 bases match TRBD1. The CDR3 totals 17 residues. V lost 1 base to trimming and J lost 4 bases; unmatched junction nucleotides: 12. CDR1 and CDR2 from the germline V gene are SGHTA and FQGNSA.

A few counts support this clone. The CDR3 spells CASSESGGAYEQYF. CDR3 nucleotides: TGTGCCAGCAGTGAAAGCGGGGGGGCTTACGAGCAGTACTTC. V and J are TRBV6-1 and TRBJ2-7, with TRBD2 identical over 10 bases. This CDR3 is 14 amino acids long. Looked up from germline, CDR1 is MNHNS and CDR2 is SASEGT. The trim removed 2 bases at V and 4 bases at J, leaving 2 bases unmatched.

V and J are TRBV7-2 and TRBJ2-5; D may be TRBD1 (6 bases). Trimming took off 5 bases at V and 5 bases at J, with 18 bases between the two ends. Germline-derived CDR1 and CDR2 are SGHTA and FQGNSA. The CDR3 spans 15 residues. The CDR3 region has the DNA TGTGCCAGCAGCCCACGATCGGCGAGGGGGGAGACCCAGTACTTC. Translated, it gives CASSPRSARGETQYF. Complete variable domain (other parts from reference TRBV7-2 and TRBJ2-5): GAGVSQSPSNKVTEKGKDVELRCDPISGHTALYWYRQSLGQGLEFLIYFQGNSAPDKSGLPSDRFSAERTGGSVSTLTIQRTQQEDSAVYLCASSPRSARGETQYFGPGTRLLVL.

V gene TRBV14 combines with J gene TRBJ2-3; D is possibly TRBD2 (5 bases). CDR3 size: 15 residues. V was clipped by 2 bases and J by 4 bases, with 13 bases between them. The germline V gene has CDR1 SGHDN and CDR2 FVKESK. The CDR3 here is CASSQTLGWADTQYF. In nucleotides, the CDR3 is TGTGCCAGCAGCCAAACACTAGGATGGGCAGATACGCAGTATTTT.